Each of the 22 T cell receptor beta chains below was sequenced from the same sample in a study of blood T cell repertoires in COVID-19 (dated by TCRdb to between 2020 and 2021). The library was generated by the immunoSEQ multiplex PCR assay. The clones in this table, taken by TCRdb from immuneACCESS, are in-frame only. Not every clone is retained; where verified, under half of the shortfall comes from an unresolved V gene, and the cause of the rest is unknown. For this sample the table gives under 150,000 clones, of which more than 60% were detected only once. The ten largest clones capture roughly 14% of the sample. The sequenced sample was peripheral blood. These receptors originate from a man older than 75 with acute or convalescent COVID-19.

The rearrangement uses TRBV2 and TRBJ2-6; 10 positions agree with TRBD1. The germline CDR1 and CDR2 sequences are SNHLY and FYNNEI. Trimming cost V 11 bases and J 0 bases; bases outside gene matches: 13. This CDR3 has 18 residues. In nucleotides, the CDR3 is TGTGCCGGAAAACAGAGGACAGGGGGTTTCTCTGGGGCCAACGTCCTGACTTTC. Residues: CAGKQRTGGFSGANVLTF.

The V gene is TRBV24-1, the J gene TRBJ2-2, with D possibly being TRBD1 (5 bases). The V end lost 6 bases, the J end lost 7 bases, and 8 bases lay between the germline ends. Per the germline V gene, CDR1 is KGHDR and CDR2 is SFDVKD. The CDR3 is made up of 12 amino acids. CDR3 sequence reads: CATSQGLGELFF. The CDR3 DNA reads TGTGCCACCAGTCAGGGTCTCGGGGAGCTGTTTTTT.

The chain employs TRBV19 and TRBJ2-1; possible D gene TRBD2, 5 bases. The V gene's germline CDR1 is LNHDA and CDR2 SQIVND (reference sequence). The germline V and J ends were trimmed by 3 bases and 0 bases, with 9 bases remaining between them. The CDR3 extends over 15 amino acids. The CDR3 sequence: CASSMSGSSYNEQFF. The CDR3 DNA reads TGTGCCAGTAGTATGTCGGGGAGCTCCTACAATGAGCAGTTCTTC.

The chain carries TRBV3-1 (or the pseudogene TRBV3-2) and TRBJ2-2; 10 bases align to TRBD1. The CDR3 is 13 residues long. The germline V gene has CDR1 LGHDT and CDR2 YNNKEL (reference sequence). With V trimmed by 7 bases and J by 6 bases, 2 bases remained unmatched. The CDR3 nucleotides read TGTGCCAGCATCGGACAGGGGGCCGGGGAGCTGTTTTTT. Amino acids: CASIGQGAGELFF.

In DNA, the CDR3 is TGTGCCAGCAGCCCACTGGGGGCATCGGACACTGAAGCTTTCTTT. Amino acids: CASSPLGASDTEAFF. The chain carries TRBV14 and TRBJ1-1; perhaps TRBD1 as D (6 bases). Germline assignment: CDR1 SGHDN and CDR2 FVKESK. This CDR3 spans 15 amino acids. V dropped 4 bases and J dropped 3 bases, with 15 bases sitting between them.

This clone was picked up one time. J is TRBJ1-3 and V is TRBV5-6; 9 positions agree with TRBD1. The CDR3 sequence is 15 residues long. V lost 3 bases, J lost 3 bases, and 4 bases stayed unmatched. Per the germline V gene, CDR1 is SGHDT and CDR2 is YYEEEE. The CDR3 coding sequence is TGTGCCAGCAGCTCACAGGGGGCAGGTGGAAACACCATATATTTT. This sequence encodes CASSSQGAGGNTIYF.

In DNA form, the CDR3 reads TGTGCCAGCAGTTTAGGTTCCGGGCAGGGAAATGAAAAACTGTTTTTT. Translating gives CASSLGSGQGNEKLFF. The chain uses TRBV27 and TRBJ1-4; the D gene is possibly TRBD1 (5 bases). The germline gives CDR1 MNHEY, CDR2 SMNVEV (reference sequence). The V gene lost 2 bases and the J gene lost 5 bases, with 15 bases spanning the gap. The CDR3 has 16 amino acids.

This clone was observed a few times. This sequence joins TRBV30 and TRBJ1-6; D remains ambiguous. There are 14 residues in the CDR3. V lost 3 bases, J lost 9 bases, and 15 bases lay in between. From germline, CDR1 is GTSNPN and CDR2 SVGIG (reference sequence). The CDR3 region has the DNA TGTGCCTGGAGGGGTAGGACTGAGAGTTCACCCCTCCACTTT. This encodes CAWRGRTESSPLHF.

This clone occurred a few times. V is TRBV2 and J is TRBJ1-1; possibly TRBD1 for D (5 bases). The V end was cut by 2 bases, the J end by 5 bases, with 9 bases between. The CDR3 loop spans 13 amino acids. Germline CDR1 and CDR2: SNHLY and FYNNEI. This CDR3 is CASSEFGGTEAFF. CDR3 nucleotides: TGTGCCAGCAGTGAATTCGGGGGTACTGAAGCTTTCTTT.

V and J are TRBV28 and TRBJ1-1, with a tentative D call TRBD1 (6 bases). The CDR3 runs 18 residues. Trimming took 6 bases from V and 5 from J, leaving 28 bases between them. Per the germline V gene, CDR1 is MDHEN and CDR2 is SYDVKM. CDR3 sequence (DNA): TGTGCCAGCAGCCCCGCCCGGGACACCTTCTGGGGGCGGACTGAAGCTTTCTTT. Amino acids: CASSPARDTFWGRTEAFF.

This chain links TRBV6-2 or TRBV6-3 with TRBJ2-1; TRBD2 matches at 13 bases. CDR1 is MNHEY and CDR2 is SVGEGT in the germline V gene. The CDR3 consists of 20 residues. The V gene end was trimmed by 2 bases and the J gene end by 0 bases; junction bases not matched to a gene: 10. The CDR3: CASSYPVTSGRRVSYNEQFF. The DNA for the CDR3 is TGTGCCAGCAGTTACCCCGTGACTAGCGGGAGGAGGGTCTCCTACAATGAGCAGTTCTTC.

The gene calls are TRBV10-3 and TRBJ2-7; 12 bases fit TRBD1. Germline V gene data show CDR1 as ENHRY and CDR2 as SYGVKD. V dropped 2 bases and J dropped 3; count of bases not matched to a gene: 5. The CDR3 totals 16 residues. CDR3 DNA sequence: TGTGCCATCAGTGAGAGGGGACAGGGGGCCCTCTACGAGCAGTACTTC. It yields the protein CAISERGQGALYEQYF.

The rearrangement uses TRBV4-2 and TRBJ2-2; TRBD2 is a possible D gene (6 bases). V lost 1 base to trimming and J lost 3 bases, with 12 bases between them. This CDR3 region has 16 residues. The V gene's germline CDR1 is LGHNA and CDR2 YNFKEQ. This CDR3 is CASSQVEGEDTGELFF. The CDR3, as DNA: TGTGCCAGCAGCCAAGTAGAAGGGGAGGACACCGGGGAGCTGTTTTTT.

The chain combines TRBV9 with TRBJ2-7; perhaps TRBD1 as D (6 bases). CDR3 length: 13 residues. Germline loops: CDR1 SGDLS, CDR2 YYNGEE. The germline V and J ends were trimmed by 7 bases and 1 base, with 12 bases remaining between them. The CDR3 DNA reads TGTGCCAGCGGGGGCAGTGGATCCTACGAGCAGTACTTC. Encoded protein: CASGGSGSYEQYF.

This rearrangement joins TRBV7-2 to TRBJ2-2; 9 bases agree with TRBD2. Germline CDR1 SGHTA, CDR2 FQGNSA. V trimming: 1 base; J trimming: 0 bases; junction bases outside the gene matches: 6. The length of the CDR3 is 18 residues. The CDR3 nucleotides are TGTGCCAGCAGCTTAGTGCCAGCGGGGGGCGCGAACACCGGGGAGCTGTTTTTT. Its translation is CASSLVPAGGANTGELFF. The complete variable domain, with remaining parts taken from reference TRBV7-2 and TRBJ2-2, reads GAGVSQSPSNKVTEKGKDVELRCDPISGHTALYWYRQSLGQGLEFLIYFQGNSAPDKSGLPSDRFSAERTGGSVSTLTIQRTQQEDSAVYLCASSLVPAGGANTGELFFGEGSRLTVL.

CDR3 bases: TGTGCCAGCAGCTTAACGTTCAGATCAACTAATGAAAAACTGTTTTTT. It codes for CASSLTFRSTNEKLFF. This chain joins TRBV7-3 and TRBJ1-4; D gene ambiguous. V was clipped by 0 bases and J by 0 bases, with 8 bases between them. The V gene's germline CDR1 is SGHTA and CDR2 FQGTGA. The CDR3 covers 16 residues.

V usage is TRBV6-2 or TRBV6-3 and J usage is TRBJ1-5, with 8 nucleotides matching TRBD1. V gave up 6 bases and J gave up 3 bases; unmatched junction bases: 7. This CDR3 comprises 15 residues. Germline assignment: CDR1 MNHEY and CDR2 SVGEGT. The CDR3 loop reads CASSPRTGINQPQHF. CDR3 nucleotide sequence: TGTGCCAGCAGCCCACGGACAGGGATCAATCAGCCCCAGCATTTT.

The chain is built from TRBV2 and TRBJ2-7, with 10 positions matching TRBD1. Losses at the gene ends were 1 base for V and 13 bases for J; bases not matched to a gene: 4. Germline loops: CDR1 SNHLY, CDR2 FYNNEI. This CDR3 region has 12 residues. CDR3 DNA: TGTGCCAGCAGTGAAGGTGGACAGGGGGATTACTTC. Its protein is CASSEGGQGDYF.

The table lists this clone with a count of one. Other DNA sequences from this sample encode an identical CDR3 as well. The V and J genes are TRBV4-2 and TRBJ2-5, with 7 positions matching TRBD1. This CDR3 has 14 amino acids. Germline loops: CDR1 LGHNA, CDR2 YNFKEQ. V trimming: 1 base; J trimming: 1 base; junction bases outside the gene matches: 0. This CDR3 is CASSQGDSQETQYF. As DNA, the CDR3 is TGTGCCAGCAGCCAAGGGGACAGCCAAGAGACCCAGTACTTC.

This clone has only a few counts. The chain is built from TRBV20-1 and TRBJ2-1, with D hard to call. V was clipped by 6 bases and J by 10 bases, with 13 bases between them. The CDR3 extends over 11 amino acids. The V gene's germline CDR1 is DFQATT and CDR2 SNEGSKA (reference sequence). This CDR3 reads CSARPRREQFF. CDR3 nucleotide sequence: TGCAGTGCCAGACCCCGCCGGGAGCAGTTCTTC.

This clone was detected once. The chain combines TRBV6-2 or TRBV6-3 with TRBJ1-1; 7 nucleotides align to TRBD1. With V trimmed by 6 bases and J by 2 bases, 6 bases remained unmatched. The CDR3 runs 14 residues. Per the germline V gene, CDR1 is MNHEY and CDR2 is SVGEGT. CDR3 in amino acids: CASSIDRANTEAFF. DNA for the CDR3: TGTGCCAGCAGCATAGACAGGGCTAACACTGAAGCTTTCTTT.

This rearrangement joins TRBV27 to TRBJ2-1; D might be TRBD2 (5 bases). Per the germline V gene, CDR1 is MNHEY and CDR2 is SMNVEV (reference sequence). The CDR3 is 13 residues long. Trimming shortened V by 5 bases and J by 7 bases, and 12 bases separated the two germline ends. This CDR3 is CASSLTRGNEQFF. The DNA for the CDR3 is TGTGCCAGCAGTCTCACCCGGGGTAATGAGCAGTTCTTC.